Shown below are 14 T cell receptor beta chains from a single sample sequenced in a study of T cells in Graves' hyperthyroidism and ophthalmopathy (dated by TCRdb to about 2019). The protocol used for the library was multiplex PCR. TCRdb names Illumina HiSeq 2000 as the instrument used. The TCR beta CDR3 regions were amplified from RNA transcripts. The TCR CDR3 was subjected to a first round of RT-PCR using the HTBI primer set and the Qiagen OneStep RT-PCR kit. Through fastp at Q25 and MiXCR, TCRdb rebuilt clones from the public reads, retaining in-frame beta chains. CDR3 protein sequences are deduplicated, and each keeps its most common genes and DNA. For this sample there are 530,000 or so distinct CDR3 sequences; roughly 50% appear just once. More than 7% of the sample comes from the top ten. Sequencing was carried out using peripheral blood or thyroid tissue (not recorded which). The receptors come from a woman younger than 35 with Graves' hyperthyroidism.

This chain joins TRBV7-6 and TRBJ2-7; D is unresolved. Judging by the DNA end, TRBJ2-1 fits better; the J call may be wrong. CDR1 SGHVS and CDR2 FNYEAQ come from the germline V gene. CDR3 length: 16 residues. The CDR3 spells CASSFSPGRLRNEQFF. The CDR3 region has the DNA TGTGCCAGCAGCTTTTCCCCAGGACGCCTTCGGAATGAGCAGTTCTTC.

This chain links TRBV2 with TRBJ1-2; D is possibly TRBD1 (6 bases). CDR3 size: 15 residues. The germline CDR1 and CDR2 sequences are SNHLY and FYNNEI. The germline V and J ends were trimmed by 4 bases and 7 bases, with 19 bases remaining between them. CDR3 nucleotide sequence: TGTGCCAGCAGTGTTGGGGGCGCGAATGGTGGTGGCTACACCTTC. It specifies CASSVGGANGGGYTF. Filled out from reference TRBV2 and TRBJ1-2, the complete variable domain reads EPEVTQTPSHQVTQMGQEVILRCVPISNHLYFYWYRQILGQKVEFLVSFYNNEISEKSEIFDDQFSVERPDGSNFTLKIRSTKLEDSAMYFCASSVGGANGGGYTFGSGTRLTVV.

The chain carries TRBV6-2 or TRBV6-3 and TRBJ2-7, with a weak D call TRBD2 (6 bases). The germline V and J ends were trimmed by 7 bases and 10 bases, with 11 bases remaining between them. The germline V gene encodes CDR1 MNHEY and CDR2 SVGEGT. The CDR3 consists of 10 residues. The CDR3 DNA follows: TGTGCCAGCACATGGGGGGACCAGTACTTC. It codes for CASTWGDQYF.

The chain has TRBV29-1 and TRBJ2-5; perhaps TRBD2 as D (7 bases). This CDR3 is 13 amino acids long. Germline V gene lookup returns CDR1 SQVTM and CDR2 ANQGSEA. Trimming removed 5 bases from V and 5 bases from J, with 15 bases in between. Written as DNA, the CDR3 is TGCAGCGTTACGACTGAGGGGGGGGAGACCCAGTACTTC. It encodes CSVTTEGGETQYF.

This clonotype occurred once. This may arise from a read error, as a much more abundant clone is one base away. This sequence joins TRBV2 and TRBJ2-7; no clear D. Trimming shortened V by 8 bases and J by 0 bases, and 17 bases separated the two germline ends. The CDR3 consists of 15 residues. CDR1 and CDR2 (germline): SNHLY, FYNNEI. The CDR3 sequence: CASPRTPVGSYEQYF. CDR3 bases: TGTGCCAGCCCCAGGACCCCTGTGGGCTCCTACGAGCAGTACTTC. Drawing the rest from reference TRBV2 and TRBJ2-7, the complete variable domain is EPEVTQTPSHQVTQMGQEVILRCVPISNHLYFYWYRQILGQKVEFLVSFYNNEISEKSEIFDDQFSVERPDGSNFTLKIRSTKLEDSAMYFCASPRTPVGSYEQYFGPGTRLTVT.

At least ten counts were recorded for this clonotype. V is TRBV20-1 and J is TRBJ2-1; 15 nucleotides agree with TRBD2. Per germline, CDR1 DFQATT and CDR2 SNEGSKA (reference sequence). The CDR3 has 16 residues. V lost 4 bases and J lost 4; bases outside the gene matches: 5. The CDR3 is CSAKGLAGGTYNEQFF. CDR3 nucleotides: TGCAGTGCTAAGGGACTAGCGGGAGGCACATACAATGAGCAGTTCTTC.

This sequence joins TRBV20-1 and TRBJ1-2; TRBD1 matches 8 bases. CDR1 DFQATT and CDR2 SNEGSKA come from the germline V gene (reference sequence). This CDR3 has 14 amino acids. J was trimmed by 2 bases and V by 4 bases; bases with no gene match: 6. The DNA for the CDR3 is TGCAGTGCTACCGCAGGGGGCCAAAACTATGGCTACACCTTC. Its protein is CSATAGGQNYGYTF.

The rearrangement links TRBV9 to TRBJ1-5, with 9 nucleotides matching TRBD1. CDR1 is SGDLS and CDR2 is YYNGEE in the germline V gene. This CDR3 comprises 13 residues. J was trimmed by 14 bases and V by 4 bases; bases with no gene match: 10. CDR3 DNA: TGTGCCAGCAGCAAACAGGGGGCTTCCTACGAGCATTTT. As protein: CASSKQGASYEHF.

The chain uses TRBV20-1 and TRBJ1-2; D perhaps matches TRBD1 (5 bases). The CDR3 has 16 amino acids. CDR1 is DFQATT, CDR2 SNEGSKA, per germline (reference sequence). Trimming pared 3 bases from V and 8 bases from J, leaving 25 bases between. Here the CDR3 reads CSARSPPTQGDGGYTF. CDR3 DNA: TGCAGTGCTAGGTCGCCCCCGACGCAGGGTGATGGGGGCTACACCTTC.

Many counts were recorded for this clonotype. The J gene is TRBJ2-7, the V gene TRBV7-3; D is undetermined. The germline V gene has CDR1 SGHTA and CDR2 FQGTGA. The CDR3 is 13 residues long. The V end lost 4 bases, the J end lost 3 bases, and 10 bases lay between the germline ends. In DNA form, the CDR3 reads TGTGCCAGCAGCTCTGAATTGAACTACGAGCAGTACTTC. Amino acid sequence: CASSSELNYEQYF.

This clonotype was recorded a few times. The rearrangement uses TRBV4-1 and TRBJ2-7, with 9 bases that match TRBD2. V shed 1 base, J shed 3 bases, and the junction held 10 bases outside the gene matches. CDR3 length: 17 amino acids. Germline V lookup: CDR1 MGHRA, CDR2 YSYEKL. For the CDR3, the DNA is TGCGCCAGCAGCCAAGGGTACGATAGCGGGAGTAACTACGAGCAGTACTTC. Translation gives CASSQGYDSGSNYEQYF.

The chain joins TRBV19 to TRBJ2-7; weak D call: TRBD2 (6 bases). This CDR3 region has 14 residues. Germline assignment: CDR1 LNHDA and CDR2 SQIVND (reference sequence). V lost 4 bases, J lost 2 bases, and 12 bases lay in between. The CDR3 reads CASSTLAVPYEQYF. The DNA of the CDR3 is TGTGCCAGTAGTACGTTAGCGGTGCCCTACGAGCAGTACTTC.

This chain joins TRBV24-1 and TRBJ2-2; TRBD2 matches 13 bases. V shed 7 bases and J 2 bases; nucleotides not matched to a gene: 6. Germline V gene data show CDR1 as KGHDR and CDR2 as SFDVKD. This CDR3 spans 17 amino acids. CDR3 residues: CATSSQGLAGNTGELFF. In DNA, the CDR3 is TGTGCCACCAGCAGCCAGGGACTAGCGGGAAACACCGGGGAGCTGTTTTTT.

The chain uses TRBV2 and TRBJ2-5; D might be TRBD2 (6 bases). The CDR3 extends over 11 amino acids. From germline, CDR1 is SNHLY and CDR2 FYNNEI. The CDR3 sequence is CATSSYETQYF. CDR3 in DNA: TGTGCTACTAGCAGCTACGAGACCCAGTACTTC. The full variable domain, completed using reference TRBV2 and TRBJ2-5, is EPEVTQTPSHQVTQMGQEVILRCVPISNHLYFYWYRQILGQKVEFLVSFYNNEISEKSEIFDDQFSVERPDGSNFTLKIRSTKLEDSAMYFCATSSYETQYFGPGTRLLVL.